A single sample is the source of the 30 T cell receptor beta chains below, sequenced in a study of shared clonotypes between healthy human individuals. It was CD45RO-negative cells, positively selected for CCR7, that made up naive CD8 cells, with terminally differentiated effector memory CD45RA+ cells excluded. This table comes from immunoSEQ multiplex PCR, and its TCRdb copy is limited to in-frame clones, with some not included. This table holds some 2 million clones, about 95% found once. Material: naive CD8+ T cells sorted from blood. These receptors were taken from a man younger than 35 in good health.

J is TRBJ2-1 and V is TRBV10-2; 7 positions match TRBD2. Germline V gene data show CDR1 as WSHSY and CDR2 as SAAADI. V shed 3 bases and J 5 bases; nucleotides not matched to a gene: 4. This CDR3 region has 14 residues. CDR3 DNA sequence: TGCGCCAGCAGTGATCGACTAGCTGACAATGAGCAGTTCTTC. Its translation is CASSDRLADNEQFF.

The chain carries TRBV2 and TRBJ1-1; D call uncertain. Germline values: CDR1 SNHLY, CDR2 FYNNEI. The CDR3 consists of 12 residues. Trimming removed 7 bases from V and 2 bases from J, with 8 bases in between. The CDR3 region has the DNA TGTGCCAGCATTCCGGAAAACACTGAAGCTTTCTTT. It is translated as CASIPENTEAFF.

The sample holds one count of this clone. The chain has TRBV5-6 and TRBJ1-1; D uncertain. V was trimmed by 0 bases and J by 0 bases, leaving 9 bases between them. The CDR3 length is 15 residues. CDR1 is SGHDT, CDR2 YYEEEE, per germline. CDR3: CASSLDPGLNTEAFF. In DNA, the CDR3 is TGTGCCAGCAGCTTGGATCCGGGTTTGAACACTGAAGCTTTCTTT.

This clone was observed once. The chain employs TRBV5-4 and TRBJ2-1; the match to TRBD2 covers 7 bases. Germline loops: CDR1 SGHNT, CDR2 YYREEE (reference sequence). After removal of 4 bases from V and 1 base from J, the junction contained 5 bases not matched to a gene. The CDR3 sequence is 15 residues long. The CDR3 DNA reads TGTGCCAGCAGCCCGCTCGGGGGGTCCTACAATGAGCAGTTCTTC. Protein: CASSPLGGSYNEQFF.

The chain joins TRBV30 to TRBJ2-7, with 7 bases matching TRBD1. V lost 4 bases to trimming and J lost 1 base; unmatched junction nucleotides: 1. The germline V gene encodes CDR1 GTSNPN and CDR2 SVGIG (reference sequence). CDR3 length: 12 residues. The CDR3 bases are TGTGCCTGGATGGACAGGTCCTACGAGCAGTACTTC. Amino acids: CAWMDRSYEQYF.

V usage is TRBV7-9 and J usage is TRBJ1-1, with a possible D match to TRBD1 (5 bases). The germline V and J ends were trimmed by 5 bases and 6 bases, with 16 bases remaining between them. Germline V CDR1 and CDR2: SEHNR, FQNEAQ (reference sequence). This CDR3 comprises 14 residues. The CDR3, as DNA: TGTGCCAGCAGCCTAGATCTGGGGGTTTCTGAAGCTTTCTTT. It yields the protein CASSLDLGVSEAFF.

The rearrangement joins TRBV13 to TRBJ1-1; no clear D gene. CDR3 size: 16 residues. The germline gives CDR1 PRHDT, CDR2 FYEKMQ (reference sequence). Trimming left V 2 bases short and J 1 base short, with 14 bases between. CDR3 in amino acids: CASSLFAARTNTEAFF. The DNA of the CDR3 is TGTGCCAGCAGCTTATTCGCTGCCAGGACGAACACTGAAGCTTTCTTT.

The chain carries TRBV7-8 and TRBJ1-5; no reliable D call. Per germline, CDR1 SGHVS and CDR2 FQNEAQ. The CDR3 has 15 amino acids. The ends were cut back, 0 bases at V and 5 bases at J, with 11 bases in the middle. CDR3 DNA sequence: TGTGCCAGCAGCTTAGCCGGGGAGGGAGATCAGCCCCAGCATTTT. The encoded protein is CASSLAGEGDQPQHF.

For the CDR3, the DNA is TGTGCCAGCAGAGGACAGCCGGGGAATGAGCAGTTCTTC. Protein sequence: CASRGQPGNEQFF. The chain joins TRBV27 to TRBJ2-1; possible D gene TRBD1, 6 bases. V shed 6 bases and J shed 7 bases, with 13 bases lying between them. This CDR3 is 13 amino acids long. CDR1 is MNHEY, CDR2 SMNVEV, per germline (reference sequence).

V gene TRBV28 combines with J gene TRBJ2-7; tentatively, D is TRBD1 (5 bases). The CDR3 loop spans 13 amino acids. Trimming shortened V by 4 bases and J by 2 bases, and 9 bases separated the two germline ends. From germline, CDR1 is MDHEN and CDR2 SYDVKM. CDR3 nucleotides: TGTGCCAGCAGTTGGGCAGGGACCTACGAGCAGTACTTC. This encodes CASSWAGTYEQYF.

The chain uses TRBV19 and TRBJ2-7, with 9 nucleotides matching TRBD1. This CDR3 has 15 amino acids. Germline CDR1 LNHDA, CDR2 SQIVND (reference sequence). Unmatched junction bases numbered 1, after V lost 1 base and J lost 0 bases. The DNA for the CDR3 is TGTGCCAGTAGTATAGCGACAGGGGGCTCCTACGAGCAGTACTTC. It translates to CASSIATGGSYEQYF.

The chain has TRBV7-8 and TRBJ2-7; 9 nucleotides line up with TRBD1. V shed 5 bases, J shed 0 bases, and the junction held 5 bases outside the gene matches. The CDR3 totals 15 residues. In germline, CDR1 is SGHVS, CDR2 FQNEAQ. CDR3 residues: CASSPDRGSSYEQYF. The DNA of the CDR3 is TGTGCCAGCAGCCCCGACAGGGGGAGCTCCTACGAGCAGTACTTC.

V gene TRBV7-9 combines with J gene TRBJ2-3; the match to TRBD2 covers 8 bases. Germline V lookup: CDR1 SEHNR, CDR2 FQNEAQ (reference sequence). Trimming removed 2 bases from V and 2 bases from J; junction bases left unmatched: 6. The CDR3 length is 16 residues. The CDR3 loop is CASSLTLAGLTDTQYF. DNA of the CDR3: TGTGCCAGCAGCTTAACATTAGCGGGACTCACAGATACGCAGTATTTT. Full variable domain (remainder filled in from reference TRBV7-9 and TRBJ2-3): DTGVSQNPRHKITKRGQNVTFRCDPISEHNRLYWYRQTLGQGPEFLTYFQNEAQLEKSRLLSDRFSAERPKGSFSTLEIQRTEQGDSAMYLCASSLTLAGLTDTQYFGPGTRLTVL.

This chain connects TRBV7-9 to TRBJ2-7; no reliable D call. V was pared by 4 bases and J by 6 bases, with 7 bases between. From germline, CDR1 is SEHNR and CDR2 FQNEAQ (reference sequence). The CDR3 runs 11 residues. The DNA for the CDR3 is TGTGCCAGCAGCTCGACACCCGAGCAGTACTTC. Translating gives CASSSTPEQYF.

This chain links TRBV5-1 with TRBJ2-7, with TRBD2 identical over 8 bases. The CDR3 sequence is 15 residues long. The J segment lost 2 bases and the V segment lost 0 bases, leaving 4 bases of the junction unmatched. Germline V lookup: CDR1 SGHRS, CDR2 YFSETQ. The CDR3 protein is CASSLAPAGAYEQYF. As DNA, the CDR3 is TGCGCCAGCAGCTTGGCACCAGCGGGGGCCTACGAGCAGTACTTC.

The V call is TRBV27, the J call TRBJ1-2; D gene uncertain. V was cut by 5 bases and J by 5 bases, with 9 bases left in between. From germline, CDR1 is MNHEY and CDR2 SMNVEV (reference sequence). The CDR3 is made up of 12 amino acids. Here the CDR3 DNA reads TGTGCCAGCAGTGTCGGCGGTTATGGCTACACCTTC. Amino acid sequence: CASSVGGYGYTF.

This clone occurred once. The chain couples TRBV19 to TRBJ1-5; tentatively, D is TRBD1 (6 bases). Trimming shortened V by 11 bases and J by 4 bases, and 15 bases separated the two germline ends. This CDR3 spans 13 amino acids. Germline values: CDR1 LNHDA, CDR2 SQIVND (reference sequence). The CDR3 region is CAARTGNNQPQHF. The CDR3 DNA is TGTGCCGCACGTACAGGGAATAATCAGCCCCAGCATTTT.

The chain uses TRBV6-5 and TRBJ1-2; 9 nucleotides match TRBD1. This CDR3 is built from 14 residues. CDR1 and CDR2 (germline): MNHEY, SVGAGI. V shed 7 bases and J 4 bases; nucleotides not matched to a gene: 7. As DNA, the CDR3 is TGTGCCAGCAATTCGGGACAGGGAGGCTATGGCTACACCTTC. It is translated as CASNSGQGGYGYTF.

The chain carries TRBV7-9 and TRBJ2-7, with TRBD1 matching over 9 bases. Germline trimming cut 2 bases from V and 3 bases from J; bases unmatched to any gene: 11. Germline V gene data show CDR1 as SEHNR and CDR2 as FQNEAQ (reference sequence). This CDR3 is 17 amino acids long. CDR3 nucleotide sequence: TGTGCCAGCAGCTTACCCACCGGGACAGGGCGGTACTACGAGCAGTACTTC. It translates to CASSLPTGTGRYYEQYF.

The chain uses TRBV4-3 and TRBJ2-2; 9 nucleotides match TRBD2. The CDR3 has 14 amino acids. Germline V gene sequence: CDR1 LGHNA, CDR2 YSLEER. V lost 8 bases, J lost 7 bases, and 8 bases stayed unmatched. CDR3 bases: TGCGCCAGCGGCGGGAGGGCCTCGATCGGGGAGCTGTTTTTT. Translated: CASGGRASIGELFF.

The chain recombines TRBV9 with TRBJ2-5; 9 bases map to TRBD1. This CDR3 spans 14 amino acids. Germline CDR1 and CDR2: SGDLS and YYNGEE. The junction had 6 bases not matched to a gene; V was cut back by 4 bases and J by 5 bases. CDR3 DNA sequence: TGTGCCAGCAGCCTCGGGACAGGGTGGGAGACCCAGTACTTC. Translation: CASSLGTGWETQYF.

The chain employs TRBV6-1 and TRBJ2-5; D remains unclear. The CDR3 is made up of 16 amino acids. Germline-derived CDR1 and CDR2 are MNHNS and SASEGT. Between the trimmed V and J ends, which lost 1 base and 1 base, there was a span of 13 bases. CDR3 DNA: TGTGCCAGCAGTGAAGAGGTGGGGTTGAGCCAAGAGACCCAGTACTTC. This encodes CASSEEVGLSQETQYF.

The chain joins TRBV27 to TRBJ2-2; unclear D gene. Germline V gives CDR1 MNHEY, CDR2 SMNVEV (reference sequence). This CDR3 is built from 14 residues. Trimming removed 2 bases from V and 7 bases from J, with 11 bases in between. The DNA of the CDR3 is TGTGCCAGCAGTTTACGGCAGGTTGGCGGGGAGCTGTTTTTT. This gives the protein CASSLRQVGGELFF.

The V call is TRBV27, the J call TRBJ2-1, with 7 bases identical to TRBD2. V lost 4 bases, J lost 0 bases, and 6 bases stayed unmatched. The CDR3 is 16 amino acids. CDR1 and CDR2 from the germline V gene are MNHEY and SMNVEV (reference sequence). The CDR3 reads CASSSPWEGSYNEQFF. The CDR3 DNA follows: TGTGCCAGCAGTTCTCCTTGGGAGGGCTCCTACAATGAGCAGTTCTTC.

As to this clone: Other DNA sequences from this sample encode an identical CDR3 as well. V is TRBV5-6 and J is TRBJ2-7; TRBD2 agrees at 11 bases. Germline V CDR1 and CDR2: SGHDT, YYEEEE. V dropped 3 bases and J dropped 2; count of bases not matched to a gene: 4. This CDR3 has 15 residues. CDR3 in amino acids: CASSSGTSGAYEQYF. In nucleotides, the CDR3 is TGTGCCAGCAGCTCCGGGACTAGCGGCGCCTACGAGCAGTACTTC.

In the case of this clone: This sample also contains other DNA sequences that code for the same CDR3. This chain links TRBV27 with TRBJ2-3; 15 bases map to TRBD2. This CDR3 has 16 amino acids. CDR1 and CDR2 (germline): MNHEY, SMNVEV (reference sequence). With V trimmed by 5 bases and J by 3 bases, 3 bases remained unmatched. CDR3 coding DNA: TGTGCCAGCAGTCTGGGGACTAGCGGGAGGACAGATACGCAGTATTTT. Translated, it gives CASSLGTSGRTDTQYF.

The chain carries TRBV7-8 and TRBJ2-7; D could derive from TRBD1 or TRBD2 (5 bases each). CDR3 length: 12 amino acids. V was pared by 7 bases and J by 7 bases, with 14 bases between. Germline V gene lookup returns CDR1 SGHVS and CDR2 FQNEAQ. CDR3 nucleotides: TGTGCCAGCACCTCGGGGCCCGAAGAGCAGTACTTC. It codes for CASTSGPEEQYF.

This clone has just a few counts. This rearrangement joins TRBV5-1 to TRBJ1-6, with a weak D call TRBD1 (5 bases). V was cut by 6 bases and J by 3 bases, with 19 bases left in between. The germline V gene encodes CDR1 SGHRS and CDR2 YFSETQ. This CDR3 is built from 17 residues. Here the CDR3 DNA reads TGCGCCAGCACCTTAGACACTGGGACCCTCTATAATTCACCCCTCCACTTT. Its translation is CASTLDTGTLYNSPLHF.

CDR3 sequence (DNA): TGTGCCAGCAGCCCCCGGACAGGGGGAGATACGCAGTATTTT. Protein sequence: CASSPRTGGDTQYF. V is TRBV7-9 and J is TRBJ2-3; TRBD1 matches at 10 bases. The J segment lost 5 bases and the V segment lost 5 bases, leaving 4 bases of the junction unmatched. Germline CDR1 and CDR2: SEHNR and FQNEAQ (reference sequence). CDR3 length: 14 residues.

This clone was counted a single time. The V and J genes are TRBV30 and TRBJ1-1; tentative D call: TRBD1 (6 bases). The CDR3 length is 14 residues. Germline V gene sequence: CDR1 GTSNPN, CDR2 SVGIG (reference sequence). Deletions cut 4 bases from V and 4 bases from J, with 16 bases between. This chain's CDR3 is CAWNPPGASTEAFF. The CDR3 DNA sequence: TGTGCCTGGAACCCCCCAGGGGCGAGCACTGAAGCTTTCTTT.